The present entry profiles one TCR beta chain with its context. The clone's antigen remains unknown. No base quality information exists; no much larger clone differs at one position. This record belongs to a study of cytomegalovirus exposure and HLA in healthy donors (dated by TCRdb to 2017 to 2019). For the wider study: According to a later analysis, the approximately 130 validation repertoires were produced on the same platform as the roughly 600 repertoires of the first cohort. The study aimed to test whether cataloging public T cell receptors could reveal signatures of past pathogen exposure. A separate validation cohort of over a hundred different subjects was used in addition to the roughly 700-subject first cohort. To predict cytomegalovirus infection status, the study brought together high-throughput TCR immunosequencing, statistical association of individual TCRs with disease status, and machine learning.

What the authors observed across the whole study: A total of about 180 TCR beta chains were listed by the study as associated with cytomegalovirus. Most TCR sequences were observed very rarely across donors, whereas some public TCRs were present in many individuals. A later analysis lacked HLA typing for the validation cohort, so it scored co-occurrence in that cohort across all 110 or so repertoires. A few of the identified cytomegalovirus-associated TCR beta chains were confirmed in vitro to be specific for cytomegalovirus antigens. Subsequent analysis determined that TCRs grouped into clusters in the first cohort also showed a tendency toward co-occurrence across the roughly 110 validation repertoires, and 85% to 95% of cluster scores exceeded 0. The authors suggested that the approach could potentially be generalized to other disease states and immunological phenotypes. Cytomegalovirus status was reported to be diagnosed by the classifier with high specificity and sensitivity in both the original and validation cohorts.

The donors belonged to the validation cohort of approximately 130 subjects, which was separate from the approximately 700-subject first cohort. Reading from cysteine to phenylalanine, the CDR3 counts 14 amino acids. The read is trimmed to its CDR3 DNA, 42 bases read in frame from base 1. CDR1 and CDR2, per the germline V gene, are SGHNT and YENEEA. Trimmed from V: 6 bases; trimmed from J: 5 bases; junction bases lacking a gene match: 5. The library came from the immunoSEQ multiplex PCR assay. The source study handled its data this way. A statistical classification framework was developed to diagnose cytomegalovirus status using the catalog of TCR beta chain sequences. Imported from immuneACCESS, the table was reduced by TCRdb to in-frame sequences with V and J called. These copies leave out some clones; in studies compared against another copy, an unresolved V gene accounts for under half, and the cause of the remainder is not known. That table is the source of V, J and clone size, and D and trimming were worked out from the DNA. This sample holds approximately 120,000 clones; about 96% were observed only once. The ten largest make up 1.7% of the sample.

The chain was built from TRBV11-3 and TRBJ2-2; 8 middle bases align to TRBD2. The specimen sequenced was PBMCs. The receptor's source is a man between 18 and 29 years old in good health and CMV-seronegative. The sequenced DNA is TGTGCCAGCAGAGGCGGGAGGAAGACCGGGGAGCTGTTTTTT. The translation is CASRGGRKTGELFF.